The 20 T cell receptor beta chains below all came from one sample that was sequenced in a study of cytotoxic CD8 clonotypes in ibrutinib-treated CLL. Produced via immunoSEQ multiplex PCR; TCRdb's table is partial and in-frame only. The sample records 35,000 to 40,000 clones, 71% being singletons. The sequencing here drew on PBMCs, taken at disease progression, from a patient treated with ibrutinib. Receptors were obtained from a human donor with chronic lymphocytic leukemia.

This sequence joins TRBV14 and TRBJ2-2; D could derive from TRBD1 or TRBD2 (6 bases each). CDR1 and CDR2 from the germline V gene are SGHDN and FVKESK. CDR3 length equals 17 residues. Trimming removed 0 bases at V and 4 bases at J, with 15 bases between. As DNA, the CDR3 is TGTGCCAGCAGCCAAGATCCGGGGGCGCGGGGCACCGGGGAGCTGTTTTTT. This codes for CASSQDPGARGTGELFF.

V and J are TRBV6-5 and TRBJ2-1; the D gene is possibly TRBD2 (6 bases). V shed 2 bases and J shed 4 bases, with 15 bases lying between them. In germline, CDR1 is MNHEY, CDR2 SVGAGI. This CDR3 spans 16 amino acids. In DNA form, the CDR3 reads TGTGCCAGCAGTTACGGGGCGGGACCTTCGTACAATGAGCAGTTCTTC. This encodes CASSYGAGPSYNEQFF.

This clone occurred once. This chain uses TRBV5-1 with TRBJ1-4; weak D call: TRBD1 (5 bases). Looked up from germline, CDR1 is SGHRS and CDR2 is YFSETQ. The CDR3 loop spans 14 amino acids. V lost 0 bases, J lost 6 bases, and 9 bases lay in between. CDR3 region: CASSLEGPDEKLFF. CDR3 bases: TGCGCCAGCAGCTTGGAGGGGCCAGATGAAAAACTGTTTTTT.

The CDR3 DNA sequence: TGTGCTAGTGGCCTACCCTCCCGGGACGAAAGCCAAGAGACCCAGTACTTC. This translates into CASGLPSRDESQETQYF. The chain uses TRBV12-5 and TRBJ2-5; D tentatively fits TRBD1 or TRBD2 (5 bases each). This CDR3 is 17 amino acids long. Germline CDR1 reads LGHNT; CDR2 reads FRNRAP. Trimming removed 6 bases at V and 1 base at J, with 21 bases between.

The V call is TRBV5-1, the J call TRBJ2-5; 12 bases map to TRBD2. Germline V gene lookup returns CDR1 SGHRS and CDR2 YFSETQ. This CDR3 spans 17 amino acids. V trimming: 4 bases; J trimming: 4 bases; junction bases outside the gene matches: 11. The CDR3 sequence is CASSPGLAGNLPETQYF. The CDR3 DNA reads TGCGCCAGCAGCCCCGGACTAGCGGGGAACCTCCCAGAGACCCAGTACTTC.

The genes are TRBV4-2 and TRBJ2-5; D gene unclear. V was clipped by 0 bases and J by 14 bases, with 22 bases between them. This CDR3 spans 15 amino acids. Per germline, CDR1 LGHNA and CDR2 YNFKEQ. The CDR3 nucleotides are TGTGCCAGCAGCCAAGACTACGGAGCGTCCTACGAGCAATACTTC. The encoded protein is CASSQDYGASYEQYF.

The chain links TRBV5-6 to TRBJ1-2; 9 bases match TRBD1. The CDR3 sequence is 13 residues long. V lost 4 bases, J lost 14 bases, and 12 bases stayed unmatched. Germline CDR1 is SGHDT and CDR2 is YYEEEE. CDR3 protein: CASSPPGTGIFTF. CDR3 nucleotides: TGTGCCAGCAGCCCGCCCGGGACAGGGATTTTTACCTTC.

The chain has TRBV19 and TRBJ2-6; tentative D call: TRBD1 (6 bases). Looked up from germline, CDR1 is LNHDA and CDR2 is SQIVND (reference sequence). The ends were cut back, 9 bases at V and 2 bases at J, with 14 bases in the middle. The CDR3 is 15 amino acids. This CDR3 reads CASSQGGTGANVLTF. CDR3 nucleotide sequence: TGTGCCAGCTCACAGGGTGGCACTGGGGCCAACGTCCTGACTTTC. The full variable domain, completed using reference TRBV19 and TRBJ2-6, is DGGITQSPKYLFRKEGQNVTLSCEQNLNHDAMYWYRQDPGQGLRLIYYSQIVNDFQKGDIAEGYSVSREKKESFPLTVTSAQKNPTAFYLCASSQGGTGANVLTFGAGSRLTVL.

This clone was recorded a few times. J is TRBJ1-1 and V is TRBV12-5, with D maybe TRBD1 (5 bases). Trimming left V 0 bases short and J 1 base short, with 6 bases between. Germline loops: CDR1 LGHNT, CDR2 FRNRAP. CDR3 size: 14 residues. DNA for the CDR3: TGTGCTAGTGGTTTGGTAAGGGGGAACACTGAAGCTTTCTTT. Its protein product is CASGLVRGNTEAFF.

This clone showed up just a few times. V usage is TRBV25-1 and J usage is TRBJ1-2; 9 nucleotides align to TRBD1. The CDR3 contains 14 residues. Germline CDR1 reads MGHDK; CDR2 reads SYGVNS. Unmatched junction bases numbered 5, after V lost 4 bases and J lost 5 bases. In DNA form, the CDR3 reads TGTGCCAGCAGTGGAGGGACAGGGCTTTATGGCTACACCTTC. Its translation is CASSGGTGLYGYTF.

V usage is TRBV5-6 and J usage is TRBJ2-3; D not certain. Germline V gives CDR1 SGHDT, CDR2 YYEEEE. CDR3 length: 13 amino acids. V was pared by 0 bases and J by 1 base, with 3 bases between. The CDR3 DNA is TGTGCCAGCAGCTTGGAGGGCACAGATACGCAGTATTTT. It specifies CASSLEGTDTQYF.

The chain couples TRBV10-3 to TRBJ2-1, with 7 bases that match TRBD2. The CDR3 has 14 amino acids. Germline loops: CDR1 ENHRY, CDR2 SYGVKD. Unmatched junction bases numbered 6, after V lost 10 bases and J lost 0 bases. In DNA form, the CDR3 reads TGTGCCACCGCGCGGGGGAGCTCCTACAATGAGCAGTTCTTC. Translated, it gives CATARGSSYNEQFF.

The chain joins TRBV19 to TRBJ1-1; 7 bases are a match to TRBD1. Germline trimming cut 3 bases from V and 3 bases from J; bases unmatched to any gene: 7. This CDR3 contains 15 residues. Germline V gene sequence: CDR1 LNHDA, CDR2 SQIVND (reference sequence). The DNA of the CDR3 is TGTGCCAGTAGTATTCCGCAGGGGGTAGACACTGAAGCTTTCTTT. This codes for CASSIPQGVDTEAFF.

This clone came up a few times. V gene TRBV7-6 combines with J gene TRBJ2-5; TRBD2 aligns across 10 bases. The germline CDR1 and CDR2 sequences are SGHVS and FNYEAQ. The CDR3 loop spans 16 amino acids. V was pared by 3 bases and J by 3 bases, with 7 bases of the junction left unmatched. The CDR3 sequence is CASSLLAGVLKETQYF. CDR3 DNA: TGTGCCAGCAGCTTGCTAGCGGGGGTATTGAAAGAGACCCAGTACTTC.

In this sample, this clone turned up once. This sequence joins TRBV5-4 and TRBJ2-5; 9 bases line up with TRBD2. The CDR3 extends over 16 amino acids. Germline CDR1 reads SGHNT; CDR2 reads YYREEE (reference sequence). V was pared by 4 bases and J by 5 bases, with 12 bases of the junction left unmatched. The CDR3 region is CASSIRFRTSAETQYF. CDR3 nucleotides: TGTGCCAGCAGCATACGCTTTAGGACTAGCGCGGAGACCCAGTACTTC.

V and J are TRBV19 and TRBJ2-1; D is perhaps TRBD1 or TRBD2 (5 bases each). The CDR3 is 15 amino acids. The germline V gene encodes CDR1 LNHDA and CDR2 SQIVND (reference sequence). V was cut by 4 bases and J by 5 bases, with 15 bases left in between. The CDR3 DNA sequence: TGTGCCAGTAGTAGATTTGAGGGGCGGGACAATGAGCAGTTCTTC. Translation: CASSRFEGRDNEQFF.

The V and J genes are TRBV7-2 and TRBJ1-5; D ambiguous. This CDR3 region has 17 residues. The germline gives CDR1 SGHTA, CDR2 FQGNSA. The germline V and J ends were trimmed by 3 bases and 1 base, with 16 bases remaining between them. For the CDR3, the DNA is TGTGCCAGCAGCTTGAAGGAGGAAACCTCGAGCAATCAGCCCCAGCATTTT. Its translation is CASSLKEETSSNQPQHF.

This clone came up a few times. V is TRBV5-4 and J is TRBJ1-1; maybe TRBD1 (6 bases). This CDR3 is 15 amino acids long. The germline V gene has CDR1 SGHNT and CDR2 YYREEE (reference sequence). V shed 5 bases and J shed 3 bases, with 17 bases lying between them. This CDR3 reads CASSLGGAQDTEAFF. The DNA of the CDR3 is TGTGCCAGCAGTCTGGGGGGGGCGCAGGACACTGAAGCTTTCTTT. Variable domain in full (rest from reference TRBV5-4 and TRBJ1-1): ETGVTQSPTHLIKTRGQQVTLRCSSQSGHNTVSWYQQALGQGPQFIFQYYREEENGRGNFPPRFSGLQFPNYSSELNVNALELDDSALYLCASSLGGAQDTEAFFGQGTRLTVV.

V and J are TRBV5-6 and TRBJ2-1; D is ambiguous. V lost 4 bases and J lost 7, with 18 bases in between. CDR1 is SGHDT and CDR2 is YYEEEE in the germline V gene. This CDR3 contains 15 residues. CDR3 in amino acids: CASSPIYQSENEQFF. CDR3 sequence (DNA): TGTGCCAGCAGCCCCATCTACCAATCGGAGAATGAGCAGTTCTTC.

This rearrangement joins TRBV5-4 to TRBJ2-2; 8 nucleotides match TRBD2. This CDR3 has 20 amino acids. Germline loops: CDR1 SGHNT, CDR2 YYREEE (reference sequence). Trimming removed 1 base from V and 1 base from J; junction bases left unmatched: 15. DNA of the CDR3: TGTGCCAGCAGCTTGTTTATAGGATTAGCGGGGCCCAAGAACACCGGGGAGCTGTTTTTT. It is translated as CASSLFIGLAGPKNTGELFF.